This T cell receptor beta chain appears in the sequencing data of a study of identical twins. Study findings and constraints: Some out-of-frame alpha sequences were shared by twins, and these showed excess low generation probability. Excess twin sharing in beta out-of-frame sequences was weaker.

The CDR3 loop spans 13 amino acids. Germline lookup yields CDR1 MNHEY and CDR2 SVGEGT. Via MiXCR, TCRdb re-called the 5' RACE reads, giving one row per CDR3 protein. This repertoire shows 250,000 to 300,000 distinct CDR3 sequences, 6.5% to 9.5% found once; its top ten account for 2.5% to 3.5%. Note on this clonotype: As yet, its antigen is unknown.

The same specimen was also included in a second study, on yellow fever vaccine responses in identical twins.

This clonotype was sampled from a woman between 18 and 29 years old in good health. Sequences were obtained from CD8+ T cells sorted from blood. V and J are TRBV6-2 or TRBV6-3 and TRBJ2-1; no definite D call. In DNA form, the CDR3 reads TGTGCGGCCAACGGGCGACCTGCAAATGAGCAGTTCTTC. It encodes CAANGRPANEQFF.